These 13 T cell receptor beta chains were sequenced from one sample in a study of blood T cell repertoires in COVID-19. Clones were sequenced by immunoSEQ multiplex PCR, and TCRdb holds only the in-frame ones, with some missing. The sample consists of a few hundred thousand clones, around 84% of them appearing once. Source material: PBMCs or T cells enriched from blood (not recorded which). These receptors were obtained from a middle-aged man who had recovered from COVID-19.

This chain links TRBV6-5 with TRBJ2-7; 9 bases are a match to TRBD1. The CDR3 contains 15 residues. Germline V CDR1 and CDR2: MNHEY, SVGAGI. With 0 bases clipped from V and 5 bases from J, the junction kept 5 bases outside the gene matches. CDR3 sequence (DNA): TGTGCCAGCAGTTACTCTGGGACAGGGAAGGACGAGCAGTACTTC. As protein: CASSYSGTGKDEQYF.

V is TRBV1 and J is TRBJ2-3; the table's D call of TRBD2 was not tested on the DNA. TRBV1 corresponds to a pseudogene. The CDR3 has 11 amino acids. The CDR3 DNA reads TGCACCAGCAGCCTCCCGGATACGCAGTATTTT. Amino acid sequence: CTSSLPDTQYF.

The chain has TRBV12-3 or TRBV12-4 and TRBJ2-1; no definite D call. Trimming cost V 6 bases and J 6 bases, with 6 bases left between them. The CDR3 length is 11 residues. Here the CDR3 DNA reads TGTGCCAGCAGGGCCCTCAATGAGCAGTTCTTC. It encodes CASRALNEQFF.

The rearrangement joins TRBV6-1 to TRBJ1-2; 9 bases are a match to TRBD1. The germline CDR1 and CDR2 sequences are MNHNS and SASEGT. CDR3 length: 15 residues. Trimming removed 1 base from V and 4 bases from J; junction bases left unmatched: 4. CDR3: CASSEDRTGAYGYTF. As DNA, the CDR3 is TGTGCCAGCAGTGAAGACAGGACAGGGGCCTATGGCTACACCTTC.

This rearrangement joins TRBV28 to TRBJ1-2; D perhaps matches TRBD1 (5 bases). Germline V gene sequence: CDR1 MDHEN, CDR2 SYDVKM. CDR3 length equals 14 residues. The V end was cut by 7 bases, the J end by 1 base, with 13 bases between. DNA for the CDR3: TGTGCCAGCAATAGTGCAGGGTATAACTATGGCTACACCTTC. Translation: CASNSAGYNYGYTF.

This clone came up a few times. The chain joins TRBV7-3 to TRBJ1-2; TRBD1 matches at 8 bases. V shed 5 bases and J 6 bases; nucleotides not matched to a gene: 8. Germline V gene sequence: CDR1 SGHTA, CDR2 FQGTGA. CDR3 length equals 14 residues. In DNA, the CDR3 is TGTGCCAGCAGCGCCACAGGGGGGCTTGATGGCTACACCTTC. Amino acids: CASSATGGLDGYTF. The complete variable domain, with remaining parts taken from reference TRBV7-3 and TRBJ1-2, reads GAGVSQTPSNKVTEKGKYVELRCDPISGHTALYWYRQSLGQGPEFLIYFQGTGAADDSGLPNDRFFAVRPEGSVSTLKIQRTERGDSAVYLCASSATGGLDGYTFGSGTRLTVV.

The count of this clone is one. J is TRBJ2-7 and V is TRBV27, with D perhaps matching TRBD1 (6 bases). With 4 bases removed from V and 3 bases from J, the gap between germline ends came to 10 bases. The V gene's germline CDR1 is MNHEY and CDR2 SMNVEV (reference sequence). The CDR3 is 13 residues long. The CDR3 spells CASSSGADYEQYF. The CDR3 DNA is TGTGCCAGCAGTTCAGGGGCGGACTACGAGCAGTACTTC.

The CDR3 DNA is TGCAGCGCCTCGACAGGGGTAGGGGGCTACACCTTC. This translates into CSASTGVGGYTF. This rearrangement joins TRBV29-1 to TRBJ1-2, with 8 positions matching TRBD1. Unmatched junction bases numbered 9, after V lost 7 bases and J lost 8 bases. The germline gives CDR1 SQVTM, CDR2 ANQGSEA. The CDR3 runs to 12 residues.

The V call is TRBV6-5, the J call TRBJ2-7, with TRBD2 matching over 8 bases. CDR3 size: 11 residues. Germline loops: CDR1 MNHEY, CDR2 SVGAGI. J was trimmed by 11 bases and V by 6 bases; bases with no gene match: 6. CDR3 region: CASSLGLGEYF. CDR3 nucleotide sequence: TGTGCCAGCAGCTTGGGACTAGGGGAGTACTTC.

This chain connects TRBV2 to TRBJ2-1, with 8 bases that match TRBD1. In germline, CDR1 is SNHLY, CDR2 FYNNEI. The trim removed 3 bases at V and 7 bases at J, leaving 2 bases unmatched. The CDR3 length is 13 residues. CDR3 coding DNA: TGTGCCAGCAGTGACCAGGGGGCAAATGAGCAGTTCTTC. It yields the protein CASSDQGANEQFF.

This chain uses TRBV7-2 with TRBJ1-1, with a weak D call TRBD1 (5 bases). The CDR3 is made up of 13 amino acids. The V end was cut by 1 base, the J end by 5 bases, with 8 bases between. CDR1 and CDR2 (germline): SGHTA, FQGNSA. This CDR3 reads CASSLGGGTEAFF. Here the CDR3 DNA reads TGTGCCAGCAGCTTAGGTGGGGGGACTGAAGCTTTCTTT.

The chain recombines TRBV6-5 with TRBJ2-7, with 11 bases identical to TRBD2. The CDR3 is made up of 15 amino acids. J was trimmed by 0 bases and V by 5 bases; bases with no gene match: 3. From germline, CDR1 is MNHEY and CDR2 SVGAGI. The CDR3 sequence: CASSIAGGSSYEQYF. DNA for the CDR3: TGTGCCAGCAGTATAGCGGGAGGGTCCTCCTACGAGCAGTACTTC.

This clone was observed once. This chain uses TRBV11-2 with TRBJ1-3, with 9 bases fitting TRBD1. This CDR3 has 15 amino acids. Germline CDR1 and CDR2: SGHAT and FQNNGV. V shed 5 bases, J shed 4 bases, and the junction held 6 bases outside the gene matches. CDR3: CASSPRTGVGNTIYF. DNA of the CDR3: TGTGCCAGCAGCCCCCGGACAGGGGTGGGAAACACCATATATTTT.